This is a list of T cell receptor beta chains from one sample in a study of blood T cells in healthy people across ages. TCRdb re-derived calls from the 5' RACE reads in MiXCR, one entry per CDR3 protein. Here the sample spans fewer than 750,000 distinct CDR3 sequences, 52% being singletons. Sequences were obtained from blood. These TCRs come from an elderly woman in good health. The conserved cysteine and the conserved F or W are not part of the CDR3 here. The order of the fields is D gene, V gene, J gene, CDR3 protein. D genes are given only for firm matches.

D gene: -; V gene: TRBV6-2/TRBV6-3; J gene: TRBJ2-7; CDR3 protein: ASSYLIRGPGYEQY
D gene: TRBD1; V gene: TRBV11-2; J gene: TRBJ1-2; CDR3 protein: ASSSIRGTGGRNYGYT
D gene: TRBD1; V gene: TRBV29-1; J gene: TRBJ2-4; CDR3 protein: SATGQGARNIQY
D gene: TRBD2; V gene: TRBV12-3/TRBV12-4; J gene: TRBJ2-3; CDR3 protein: ASRPTTSGTDTQY
D gene: -; V gene: TRBV7-2; J gene: TRBJ2-6; CDR3 protein: ASSLTRPVSGANVLT
D gene: -; V gene: TRBV10-2; J gene: TRBJ2-3; CDR3 protein: ASSESGRGMPQY
D gene: -; V gene: TRBV29-1; J gene: TRBJ2-5; CDR3 protein: SVSRGETQY
D gene: -; V gene: TRBV20-1; J gene: TRBJ2-7; CDR3 protein: SARGQGGLDILSYEQY
D gene: TRBD1; V gene: TRBV28; J gene: TRBJ2-4; CDR3 protein: ASSSPGTGKNIQY
D gene: -; V gene: TRBV29-1; J gene: TRBJ1-2; CDR3 protein: SVGRQIENYGYT
D gene: -; V gene: TRBV3-1; J gene: TRBJ1-1; CDR3 protein: ASSTPRSGGRNTEAF
D gene: -; V gene: TRBV3-1; J gene: TRBJ2-1; CDR3 protein: ASSPGLVRDEQF
D gene: -; V gene: TRBV5-1; J gene: TRBJ2-1; CDR3 protein: ASSFGGNSYNEQF
D gene: TRBD1; V gene: TRBV7-9; J gene: TRBJ2-7; CDR3 protein: ASSLARGQATYEQY
D gene: -; V gene: TRBV7-2; J gene: TRBJ2-6; CDR3 protein: ASSFSPISGANVLT
D gene: -; V gene: TRBV29-1; J gene: TRBJ2-1; CDR3 protein: SVDSGPERRNEQF
D gene: -; V gene: TRBV7-2; J gene: TRBJ2-1; CDR3 protein: ASSPRRGRFDERF
D gene: -; V gene: TRBV7-2; J gene: TRBJ2-5; CDR3 protein: ASSFAGTLSEQY
D gene: TRBD1; V gene: TRBV12-3/TRBV12-4; J gene: TRBJ2-1; CDR3 protein: ASKYAGTGGGYEQF
D gene: TRBD2; V gene: TRBV12-3/TRBV12-4; J gene: TRBJ2-7; CDR3 protein: ASSHSGTPPYEQY
D gene: TRBD1; V gene: TRBV29-1; J gene: TRBJ2-1; CDR3 protein: SVGGDRHYNEQF
D gene: -; V gene: TRBV6-6; J gene: TRBJ2-1; CDR3 protein: ASSYGRVHEQF
D gene: -; V gene: TRBV2; J gene: TRBJ2-3; CDR3 protein: ASGLAGTDTQY
D gene: -; V gene: TRBV20-1; J gene: TRBJ2-1; CDR3 protein: SAAAGKPYNEQF
D gene: -; V gene: TRBV7-3; J gene: TRBJ2-1; CDR3 protein: ASSLRMGEQF
D gene: -; V gene: TRBV20-1; J gene: TRBJ1-6; CDR3 protein: SARVGSLLASYNSPLH
D gene: -; V gene: TRBV28; J gene: TRBJ2-3; CDR3 protein: ASSTPRETDTQY
D gene: -; V gene: TRBV5-1; J gene: TRBJ1-2; CDR3 protein: ASSAAGNGYT
D gene: TRBD2; V gene: TRBV28; J gene: TRBJ2-1; CDR3 protein: ASSSGTSIEQF
D gene: TRBD2; V gene: TRBV20-1; J gene: TRBJ2-3; CDR3 protein: SAKEWRGGSDTQY
D gene: TRBD2; V gene: TRBV20-1; J gene: TRBJ2-7; CDR3 protein: SALMTSGGAGEQY